This TCR beta chain was found in a study of vaccination effects on CD4 cells after COVID-19. After expansion with viral peptide pools in the ViraFEST assay, antigen-specific CD4+ T cells were sequenced. Following culture for approximately ten days, CD4+ T cells were isolated. Each participant was given two doses of one vaccine (BNT162b2 or mRNA-1273). Clones were sequenced by immunoSEQ multiplex PCR, and TCRdb holds only the in-frame ones, with some missing. The table shows fewer than 15,000 clones, with roughly 70% occurring only once. As regards this clone: What it binds is not known.

The germline V gene has CDR1 MNHEY and CDR2 SVGAGI. The CDR3 is 16 residues long. Germline trimming cut 2 bases from V and 9 bases from J; bases unmatched to any gene: 9. The chain has TRBV6-5 and TRBJ2-2; 10 bases map to TRBD2. This clonotype originated in a human donor who received a COVID-19 vaccine. The sequences come from CD4+ T cells from PBMCs cultured with HCoV-NL63 spike peptides, collected after COVID-19 vaccination. The CDR3 here is CASSYPGLAMVRELFF. The CDR3 bases are TGTGCCAGCAGTTACCCGGGACTAGCGATGGTCAGGGAGCTGTTTTTT.